This T cell receptor (beta chain) comes out of a study of cytotoxic CD8 clonotypes in ibrutinib-treated CLL. This CDR3 is built from 15 residues. Germline V CDR1 and CDR2: SGHAT, FQNNGV. In regard to this clone: A read error may produce the germline difference seen at one junction end.

This table comes from immunoSEQ multiplex PCR, and its TCRdb copy is limited to in-frame clones, with some not included. The table has more than 200,000 clones, under 80% seen once. The chain combines TRBV11-2 with TRBJ2-5, with 8 bases fitting TRBD2. The closer fit of TRBJ2-7 to the DNA end suggests the J call may be wrong. This sequence originates from a human donor with chronic lymphocytic leukemia. Sequencing used PBMCs, obtained after 24 months of ibrutinib treatment. The DNA of the CDR3 is TGTGCCAGCATCTTAAGCGGGAGATATAGTTACGAGCAGTACTTC. As protein: CASILSGRYSYEQYF.